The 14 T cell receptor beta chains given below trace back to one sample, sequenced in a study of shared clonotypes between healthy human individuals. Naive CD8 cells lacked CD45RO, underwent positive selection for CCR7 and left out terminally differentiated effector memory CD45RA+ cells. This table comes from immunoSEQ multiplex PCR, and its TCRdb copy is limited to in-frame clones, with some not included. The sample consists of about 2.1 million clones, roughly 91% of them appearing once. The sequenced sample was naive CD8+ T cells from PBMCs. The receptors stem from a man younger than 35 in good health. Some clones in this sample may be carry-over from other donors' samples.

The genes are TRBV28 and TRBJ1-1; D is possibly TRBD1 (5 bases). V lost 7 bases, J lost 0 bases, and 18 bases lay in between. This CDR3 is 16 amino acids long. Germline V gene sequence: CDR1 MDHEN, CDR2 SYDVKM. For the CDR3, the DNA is TGTGCCAGCACCTGGGACGGAGGATCAATGAACACTGAAGCTTTCTTT. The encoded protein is CASTWDGGSMNTEAFF.

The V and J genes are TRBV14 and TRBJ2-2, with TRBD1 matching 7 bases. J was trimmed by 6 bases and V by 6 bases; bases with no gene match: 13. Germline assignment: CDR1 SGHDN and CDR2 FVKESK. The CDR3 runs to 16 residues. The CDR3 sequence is CASRERQGGIPGELFF. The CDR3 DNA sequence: TGTGCCAGCAGGGAGCGACAGGGTGGAATTCCCGGGGAGCTGTTTTTT. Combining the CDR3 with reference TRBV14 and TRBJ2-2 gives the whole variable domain EAGVTQFPSHSVIEKGQTVTLRCDPISGHDNLYWYRRVMGKEIKFLLHFVKESKQDESGMPNNRFLAERTGGTYSTLKVQPAELEDSGVYFCASRERQGGIPGELFFGEGSRLTVL.

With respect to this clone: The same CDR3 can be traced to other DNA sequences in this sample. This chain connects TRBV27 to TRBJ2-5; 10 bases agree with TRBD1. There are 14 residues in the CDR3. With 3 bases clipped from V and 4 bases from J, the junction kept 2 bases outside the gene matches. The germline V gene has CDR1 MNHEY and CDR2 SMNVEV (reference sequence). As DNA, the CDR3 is TGTGCCAGCAGTTTTCGGGACAGGGGAGAGACCCAGTACTTC. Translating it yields CASSFRDRGETQYF.

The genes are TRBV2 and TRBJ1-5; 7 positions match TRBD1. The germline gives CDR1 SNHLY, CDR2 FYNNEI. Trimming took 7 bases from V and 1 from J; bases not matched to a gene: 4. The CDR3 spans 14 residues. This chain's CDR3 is CASKGGQSNQPQHF. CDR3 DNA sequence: TGTGCCAGCAAAGGGGGACAGAGCAATCAGCCCCAGCATTTT.

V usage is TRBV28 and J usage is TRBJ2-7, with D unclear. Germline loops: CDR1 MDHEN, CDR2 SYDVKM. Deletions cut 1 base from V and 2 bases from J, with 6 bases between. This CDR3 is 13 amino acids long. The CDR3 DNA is TGTGCCAGCAGTTTATTAATGGCCTACGAGCAGTACTTC. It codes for CASSLLMAYEQYF.

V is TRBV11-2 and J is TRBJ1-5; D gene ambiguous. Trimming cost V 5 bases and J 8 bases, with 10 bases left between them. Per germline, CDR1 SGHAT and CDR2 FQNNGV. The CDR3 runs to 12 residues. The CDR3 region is CASSAGREPQHF. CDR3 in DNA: TGTGCCAGCAGCGCCGGAAGGGAGCCCCAGCATTTT. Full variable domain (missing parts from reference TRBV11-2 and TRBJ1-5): EAGVAQSPRYKIIEKRQSVAFWCNPISGHATLYWYQQILGQGPKLLIQFQNNGVVDDSQLPKDRFSAERLKGVDSTLKIQPAKLEDSAVYLCASSAGREPQHFGDGTRLSIL.

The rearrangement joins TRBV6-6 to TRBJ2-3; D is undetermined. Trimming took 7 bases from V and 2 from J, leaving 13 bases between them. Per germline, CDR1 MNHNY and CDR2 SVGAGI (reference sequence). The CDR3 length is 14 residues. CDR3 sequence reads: CASTRRRDTDTQYF. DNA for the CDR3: TGTGCCAGCACCCGACGCAGAGACACAGATACGCAGTATTTT.

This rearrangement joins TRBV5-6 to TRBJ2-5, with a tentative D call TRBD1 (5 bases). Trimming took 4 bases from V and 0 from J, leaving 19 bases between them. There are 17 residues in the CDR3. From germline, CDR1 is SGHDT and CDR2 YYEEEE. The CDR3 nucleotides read TGTGCCAGCAGCCCACAGGCCCTAAGGGTGTACCAAGAGACCCAGTACTTC. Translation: CASSPQALRVYQETQYF.

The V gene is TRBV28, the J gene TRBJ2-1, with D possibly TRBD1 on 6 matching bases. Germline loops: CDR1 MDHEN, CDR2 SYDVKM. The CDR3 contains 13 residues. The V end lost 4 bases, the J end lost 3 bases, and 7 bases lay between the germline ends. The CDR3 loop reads CASSWDNYNEQFF. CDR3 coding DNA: TGTGCCAGCAGTTGGGACAACTACAATGAGCAGTTCTTC.

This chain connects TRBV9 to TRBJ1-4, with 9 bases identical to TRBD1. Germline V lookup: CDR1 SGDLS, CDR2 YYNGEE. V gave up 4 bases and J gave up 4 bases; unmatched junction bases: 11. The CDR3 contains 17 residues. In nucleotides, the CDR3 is TGTGCCAGCAGCCCCCACGGGACAGGGAACGTTAATGAAAAACTGTTTTTT. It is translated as CASSPHGTGNVNEKLFF.

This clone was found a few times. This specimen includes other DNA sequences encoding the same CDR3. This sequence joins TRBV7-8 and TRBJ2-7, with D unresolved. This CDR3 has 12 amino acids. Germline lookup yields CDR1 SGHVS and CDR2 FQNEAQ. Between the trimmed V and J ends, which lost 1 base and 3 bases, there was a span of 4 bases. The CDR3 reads CASSLGDYEQYF. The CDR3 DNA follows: TGTGCCAGCAGCTTAGGGGACTACGAGCAGTACTTC.

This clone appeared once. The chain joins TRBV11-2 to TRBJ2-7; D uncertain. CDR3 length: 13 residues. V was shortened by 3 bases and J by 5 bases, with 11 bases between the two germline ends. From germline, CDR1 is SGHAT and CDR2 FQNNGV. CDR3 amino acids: CASSFGFPHEQYF. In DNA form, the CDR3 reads TGTGCCAGCAGCTTCGGGTTTCCCCACGAGCAGTACTTC.

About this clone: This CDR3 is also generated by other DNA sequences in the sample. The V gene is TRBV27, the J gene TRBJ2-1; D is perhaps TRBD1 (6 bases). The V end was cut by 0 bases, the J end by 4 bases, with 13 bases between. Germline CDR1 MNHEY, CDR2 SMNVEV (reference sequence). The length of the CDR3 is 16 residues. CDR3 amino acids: CASSLSPGTPYNEQFF. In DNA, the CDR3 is TGTGCCAGCAGTTTATCCCCGGGGACACCGTACAATGAGCAGTTCTTC.

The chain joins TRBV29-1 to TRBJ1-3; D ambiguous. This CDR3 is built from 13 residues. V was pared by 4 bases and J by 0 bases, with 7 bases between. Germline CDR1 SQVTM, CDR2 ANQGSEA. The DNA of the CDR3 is TGCAGCGTTGTTCTTACCTCTGGAAACACCATATATTTT. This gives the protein CSVVLTSGNTIYF. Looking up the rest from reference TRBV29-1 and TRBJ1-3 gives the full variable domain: SAVISQKPSRDICQRGTSLTIQCQVDSQVTMMFWYRQQPGQSLTLIATANQGSEATYESGFVIDKFPISRPNLTFSTLTVSNMSPEDSSIYLCSVVLTSGNTIYFGEGSWLTVV.